The source of this TCR beta chain is a study of CD8 T cells in Susac syndrome (dated by TCRdb to between 2019 and 2020). Background for the entire study: The study used repertoire sequencing to test whether antigen drove CD8+ T cell activation and differentiation in Susac syndrome. The study compared CD8+ T cell repertoire clonality among over ten healthy donors, some 14 Susac syndrome patients and about 16 multiple sclerosis patients.

RNA was extracted using the RNeasy kit, and roughly 0.5 to 1 ug of the RNA was reverse transcribed with random hexamers. TCR beta CDR3 regions were amplified with the immunoSEQ multiplex PCR assay covering 54 Vbeta and 13 Jbeta segments. To correct PCR amplification bias, a synthetic template baseline was used for both primer optimization and computational correction. As for the original processing: Reads were annotated to V, D and J genes according to IMGT and were analyzed with immunoSEQ Analyzer, with only productive sequences retained. To calculate clonality, Shannon entropy was normalized by log2 of the number of productive unique sequences and then subtracted from one. For each patient and control, public and private clones were evaluated within the 100 most prevalent clones. Clones were defined as Susac-specific when absent from the healthy and MS cohorts, from roughly 1,100 published viral clones and from other ImmuneACCESS disease sequences. TCRdb's own reprocessing of the public reads used fastp at Q25 and MiXCR and kept productive beta chains. All rows with the same CDR3 protein become a single entry with the most common DNA and genes. The V and J calls were not made by the authors but by TCRdb's processing. Within this sample are hundreds of thousands of distinct CDR3 sequences, with roughly 85% of them counted one time only. The ten largest clonotypes hold approximately 0.12% of the sample.

With regard to this clonotype: Its antigen remains unidentified. No qualities accompany the bases; no much larger clone lies one base away.

High-throughput TCR beta sequencing profiled peripheral blood CD8+ and CD4+ T cells from healthy donors, Susac syndrome patients and multiple sclerosis patients. The multiple sclerosis controls were treatment-naive patients whose relapsing-remitting disease, either stable or active, fulfilled the revised McDonald criteria. CD8+ TEMRA cells were enriched by FACS, while bulk CD8+ and CD4+ T cells were purified by magnetic negative isolation. Blood was drawn into EDTA tubes, processed within 24 hours, and PBMCs were isolated by density gradient centrifugation. PBMCs destined for TCR sequencing were cryopreserved in liquid nitrogen and later thawed in a 37 °C water bath. Purity of sorted or isolated CD4+, CD8+ and CD8+ TEMRA cells was at least 90%. Study-level results and caveats: The TCR sequencing and HLA analysis was acknowledged to have included a relatively small number of individuals.

Reading from cysteine to phenylalanine, the CDR3 counts 14 amino acids. Only the CDR3 portion is preserved as DNA: 42 bases, with reading frame beginning at the first base. The junction shows trimming of 1 base on V and 8 bases on J, plus 9 bases between the germline ends. Sample: CD8+ T cells from PBMCs. The TCR originated in a human donor with multiple sclerosis. Recombination joined TRBV12-3 or TRBV12-4 with TRBJ2-6; a tentative D match to TRBD1 spans 5 bases. The CDR3 reads as follows: CASSLGQGPNVLTF. The sequenced DNA is TGTGCCAGCAGTTTAGGGCAGGGTCCCAACGTCCTGACTTTC.